This T cell receptor beta chain stems from a study of shared clonotypes between healthy human individuals. On the study more broadly: Researchers assigned three CD4 naive, three CD4 memory, two CD8 naive and one CD8 memory plate to each donor.

The table came from immunoSEQ multiplex PCR; TCRdb's copy has only in-frame clones and leaves some out. The profile shows about 1.9 million clones, about 93% of them singletons. Points from the study as a whole: Donors were few, which limited the genetic and exposure-history diversity represented. Richness estimates generally favored naive over memory subsets.

CD45RO-negative, CCR7-selected cells formed the naive CD8 fraction, which excluded terminally differentiated effector memory CD45RA+ cells. In its sample, this clone was seen once. Its target is unknown. V was clipped by 5 bases and J by 5 bases, with 16 bases between them. The germline V gene encodes CDR1 LNHDA and CDR2 SQIVND (reference sequence). This CDR3 spans 15 amino acids. The source of this sequence is a man aged 18 to 35 in good health. Some clones in this sample may be carry-over from other donors' samples. This rearrangement joins TRBV19 to TRBJ1-3; D uncertain. The specimen sequenced was naive CD8+ T cells from PBMCs. This CDR3 reads CASSPKEGARNTIYF. CDR3 in DNA: TGTGCCAGTAGTCCTAAGGAGGGTGCCCGAAACACCATATATTTT.